These T cell receptor beta chains were read from a single sample in a study of T cell responses to AZD1222 COVID-19 vaccine. Only in-frame clones appear in the TCRdb table, and some are missing; sequencing was by immunoSEQ multiplex PCR. The sample holds 150,000 to 200,000 clones; 75% to 90% are singletons and the top ten take about 6.1%. The sequencing used peripheral blood, collected on day 0 of AZD1222 vaccination. These receptors all stem from an adult in good health. Both conserved end residues are part of each CDR3. A D gene is named only where the DNA matches it firmly. Only some rows state a clone size, as once, few, many or a class for expanded clones.

v_gene,j_gene,abundance,d_gene,CDR3aa,CDR3nt
TRBV19,TRBJ2-7,once,.,CASSISTPVSRNEQYF,TGTGCCAGTAGTATTTCGACGCCCGTCTCGAGGAACGAGCAGTACTTC
TRBV19,TRBJ2-3,.,.,CASRRTGDYPLHTQYF,TGTGCCAGTAGACGCACAGGGGACTATCCGTTACATACGCAGTATTTT
TRBV9,TRBJ1-4,.,.,CASSVSSAGEKLFF,TGTGCCAGCAGCGTAAGCTCGGCGGGTGAAAAACTGTTTTTT
TRBV18,TRBJ2-1,once,TRBD1,CASSDRGNEQFF,TGTGCCAGCTCAGACAGGGGGAATGAGCAGTTCTTC
TRBV7-2,TRBJ2-5,once,TRBD1,CASSLSGTGYQETQYF,TGTGCCAGCAGCTTATCCGGGACAGGTTACCAAGAGACCCAGTACTTC
TRBV5-4,TRBJ2-7,.,TRBD2,CASSLAGVHEQYF,TGTGCCAGCAGCTTAGCGGGAGTCCACGAGCAGTACTTC
TRBV5-1,TRBJ2-3,.,TRBD1,CASSSLTGGSTDTQYF,TGCGCCAGCAGCTCACTGACAGGGGGCTCGACAGATACGCAGTATTTT
TRBV24-1,TRBJ2-7,.,TRBD1,CATSDPTGGSIYEQYF,TGTGCCACCAGTGATCCGACAGGGGGCTCCATCTACGAGCAGTACTTC
TRBV6-5,TRBJ2-2,.,TRBD2,CASSLSGVGTGELFF,TGTGCCAGCAGTCTCAGCGGGGTGGGCACCGGGGAGCTGTTTTTT
TRBV7-9,TRBJ2-7,.,.,CASSFGRDIYEQYF,TGTGCCAGCAGCTTTGGGCGGGACATCTACGAGCAGTACTTC
TRBV11-1,TRBJ2-6,.,TRBD1,CASSRTGAGANVLTF,TGTGCCAGCAGCCGAACAGGGGCCGGGGCCAACGTCCTGACTTTC
TRBV11-2,TRBJ1-5,.,.,CASSLFLDQPQHF,TGTGCCAGCAGCTTATTCTTGGATCAGCCCCAGCATTTT
TRBV19,TRBJ2-3,.,TRBD1,CASSVQGASDTQYF,TGTGCCAGTAGTGTGCAGGGGGCTTCAGATACGCAGTATTTT
TRBV7-2,TRBJ2-1,.,.,CASSLVELLGFYNEQFF,TGTGCCAGCAGCTTAGTCGAGCTCCTTGGTTTCTACAATGAGCAGTTCTTC
TRBV10-3,TRBJ2-3,.,.,CAISGSLTGTYTDTQYF,TGTGCCATCAGTGGAAGTCTTACAGGCACGTACACAGATACGCAGTATTTT
TRBV28,TRBJ1-5,few,TRBD1,CASSTIWDRGSLNQPQHF,TGTGCCAGCAGTACTATCTGGGACAGGGGGTCTCTCAATCAGCCCCAGCATTTT
TRBV6-5,TRBJ1-3,.,.,CAAFQQGGNTIYF,TGTGCCGCCTTTCAACAGGGAGGAAACACCATATATTTT
TRBV3-1/TRBV3-2,TRBJ1-5,few,TRBD1,CASSQQQGANQPQHF,TGTGCCAGCAGCCAACAACAGGGGGCGAATCAGCCCCAGCATTTT
TRBV12-3/TRBV12-4,TRBJ1-1,.,.,CASSFYTEAFF,TGTGCCAGCAGTTTTTACACTGAAGCTTTCTTT
TRBV11-2,TRBJ1-4,.,TRBD1,CASSLVFWQGARTNEKLFF,TGTGCCAGCAGCTTAGTATTTTGGCAGGGGGCGCGAACTAATGAAAAACTGTTTTTT
TRBV7-9,TRBJ1-2,.,.,CASSFQGNYGYTF,TGTGCCAGCAGCTTTCAGGGGAACTATGGCTACACCTTC
TRBV30,TRBJ2-2,.,.,CAWTGVGTGELFF,TGTGCCTGGACAGGGGTCGGCACCGGGGAGCTGTTTTTT
TRBV2,TRBJ1-4,.,.,CASSETGQQNEKLFF,TGTGCCAGCAGTGAAACTGGACAGCAAAATGAAAAACTGTTTTTT
TRBV3-1/TRBV3-2,TRBJ2-2,few,TRBD2,CASSQDRGLAGFTGELFF,TGTGCCAGCAGCCAAGATCGGGGACTAGCGGGGTTCACCGGGGAGCTGTTTTTT
TRBV30,TRBJ1-4,once,.,CAWSVQGGASNEKLFF,TGTGCCTGGAGTGTACAGGGTGGGGCCTCTAATGAAAAACTGTTTTTT
TRBV5-1,TRBJ1-2,.,TRBD1,CASSPGDSRVDGYTF,TGCGCCAGCAGCCCGGGGGACAGCCGGGTGGATGGCTACACCTTC
TRBV5-5,TRBJ1-1,.,.,CASSSGSAEAFF,TGTGCCAGCAGCTCCGGATCAGCTGAAGCTTTCTTT
TRBV30,TRBJ2-5,.,TRBD1,CAWSPRTGRRETQYF,TGTGCCTGGAGTCCCAGGACAGGGAGGCGGGAGACCCAGTACTTC
TRBV5-1,TRBJ2-3,.,TRBD2,CASSLGAGVGDTQYF,TGCGCCAGCAGCCTGGGCGCGGGAGTGGGAGATACGCAGTATTTT
TRBV5-1,TRBJ1-5,.,.,CASSSQGNQPQHF,TGCGCCAGCAGCTCACAGGGAAACCAGCCCCAGCATTTT